Listed here is a single T cell receptor beta chain. What it binds is not known. Other nucleotide sequences from this sample produce the same CDR3. Genomic DNA of every subset was divided equally among multiple immunoSEQ plates. Authors' data handling: As immunoSEQ supplied junction-only sequences (without quality scores), filtering differed. Assay: immunoSEQ multiplex PCR; the TCRdb copy retains only in-frame clones and omits some. The DNA gave D and trimming, while V, J and clone size come from that table. This table has some 2.1 million clones, over 85% appearing once. Naivety among CD8 cells was defined by CD45RO negativity and positive CCR7 selection, thereby excluding terminally differentiated effector memory CD45RA+ cells. The source of the sample is a study of shared clonotypes between healthy human individuals. Study-level points and caveats: Clonotypes that were shared across a handful of donors made up around 5% of naive CD4 clonotypes. Generation of non-shared clonotypes was less probable than generation of clonotypes shared by all four donors.

The source material was naive CD8+ T cells sorted from blood. This TCR came from a man in his late teens or twenties in good health.

The CDR3 region is CASSVGGSTEAFF. CDR3 nucleotides: TGTGCCAGCAGCGTAGGCGGGAGTACTGAAGCTTTCTTT. The chain links TRBV9 to TRBJ1-1; D is unclear. The CDR3 sequence is 13 residues long. Germline CDR1 and CDR2: SGDLS and YYNGEE. V shed 0 bases and J shed 5 bases, with 8 bases lying between them.